The 7 T cell receptor beta chains below come from one sample, sequenced in a study of blood T cell repertoires in COVID-19 (dated by TCRdb to the early 2020s). Receptor amplification or capture employed the immunoSEQ multiplex PCR assay. This immuneACCESS table, as held by TCRdb, lists in-frame sequences with V and J called but not all clones. Of the missing ones, under half trace to an unresolved V gene in checked studies; the others have no known cause. The sample data list approximately 36,000 clones, and roughly 74% of these were observed just once. The ten largest clones add up to roughly a tenth of the sample. Sequencing was carried out using peripheral blood. Receptors were obtained from a man in his sixties or seventies with COVID-19, enrolled during active disease.

The chain is built from TRBV28 and TRBJ1-1; tentative D call: TRBD1 (5 bases). Germline CDR1 reads MDHEN; CDR2 reads SYDVKM. The CDR3 spans 14 residues. Trimming removed 7 bases at V and 1 base at J, with 13 bases between. The CDR3: CASTSGEGNTEAFF. In nucleotides, the CDR3 is TGTGCCAGCACCTCGGGGGAGGGGAACACTGAAGCTTTCTTT.

This clone was counted once. J is TRBJ1-2 and V is TRBV5-1; 9 bases map to TRBD1. The CDR3 covers 15 residues. CDR1 SGHRS and CDR2 YFSETQ come from the germline V gene. V was clipped by 2 bases and J by 7 bases; unmatched bases: 9. CDR3 DNA sequence: TGCGCCAGCAGCTTAGATACAGGGGGCGCTTCTGGCTACACCTTC. Its protein product is CASSLDTGGASGYTF.

The V gene is TRBV19, the J gene TRBJ1-3; TRBD1 might be the D (5 bases). CDR1 is LNHDA, CDR2 SQIVND, per germline (reference sequence). The length of the CDR3 is 15 residues. Between the trimmed V and J ends, which lost 3 bases and 0 bases, there was a span of 9 bases. This CDR3 reads CASSIVQGSGNTIYF. The CDR3 DNA is TGTGCCAGTAGTATTGTCCAGGGCTCTGGAAACACCATATATTTT.

V usage is TRBV9 and J usage is TRBJ1-2; 9 nucleotides agree with TRBD1. The CDR3 spans 16 residues. Germline assignment: CDR1 SGDLS and CDR2 YYNGEE. V shed 0 bases and J 7 bases; nucleotides not matched to a gene: 10. CDR3 protein: CASSVGYGQGLGGYTF. In DNA form, the CDR3 reads TGTGCCAGCAGCGTAGGGTATGGACAGGGGTTGGGTGGCTACACCTTC.

The rearrangement uses TRBV12-5 and TRBJ1-3, with D possibly TRBD1 on 6 matching bases. V was cut by 2 bases and J by 2 bases, with 19 bases left in between. This CDR3 has 18 residues. Germline V CDR1 and CDR2: LGHNT, FRNRAP. In DNA, the CDR3 is TGTGCTAGTGGTTTGTTCAACAACAGGGAAAGGGCTGGAAACACCATATATTTT. Protein: CASGLFNNRERAGNTIYF.

This clone was seen more than once but under ten times. The chain links TRBV5-1 to TRBJ1-1; unclear D gene. The germline CDR1 and CDR2 sequences are SGHRS and YFSETQ. The CDR3 spans 15 residues. V was pared by 2 bases and J by 2 bases, with 13 bases between. CDR3 DNA: TGCGCCAGCAGCTTTTCCCCAGAACAAAACACTGAAGCTTTCTTT. It encodes CASSFSPEQNTEAFF.

This clone is a singleton in its sample. The chain uses TRBV4-2 and TRBJ1-2; D not certain. CDR1 and CDR2 (germline): LGHNA, YNFKEQ. This CDR3 has 13 residues. The V gene lost 3 bases and the J gene lost 6 bases, with 11 bases spanning the gap. This CDR3 reads CASSQTLADGYTF. The DNA of the CDR3 is TGTGCCAGCAGCCAGACCCTGGCGGATGGCTACACCTTC.